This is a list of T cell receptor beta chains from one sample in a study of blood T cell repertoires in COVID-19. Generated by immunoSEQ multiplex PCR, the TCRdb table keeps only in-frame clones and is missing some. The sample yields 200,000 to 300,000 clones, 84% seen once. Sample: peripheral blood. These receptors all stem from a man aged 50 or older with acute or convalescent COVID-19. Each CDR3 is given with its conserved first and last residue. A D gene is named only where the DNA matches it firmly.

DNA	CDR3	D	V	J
TGTGCCAGCAGCTCTGGACGGGACTCTGGGGCCAACGTCCTGACTTTC	CASSSGRDSGANVLTF	.	TRBV7-3	TRBJ2-6
TGTGCCAGCAGCGTAGCGGGCGGGGGCCCGAACACTGAAGCTTTCTTT	CASSVAGGGPNTEAFF	.	TRBV9	TRBJ1-1
TGTGCCAGCAGCTTTACGGACAGGACCATCTACGAGCAGTACTTC	CASSFTDRTIYEQYF	TRBD1	TRBV5-6	TRBJ2-7
TGTGCCACCCGGACAGGGAACACCGGGGAGCTGTTTTTT	CATRTGNTGELFF	TRBD1	TRBV27	TRBJ2-2
TGTGCCAGCAGCCCCTTCGGACCCCAAGAGGGTACGCAGTATTTT	CASSPFGPQEGTQYF	.	TRBV27	TRBJ2-3
TGTGCCAGCAGCCGGAGCCAGAACACTGAAGCTTTCTTT	CASSRSQNTEAFF	.	TRBV11-3	TRBJ1-1
TGCGCCAGCAGCCAGACCCGGGGGACAACTAATGAAAAACTGTTTTTT	CASSQTRGTTNEKLFF	.	TRBV5-1	TRBJ1-4
TGTGCCAGCAGTGGGGGCAGGGGGGACTATGGCTACACCTTC	CASSGGRGDYGYTF	TRBD1	TRBV2	TRBJ1-2
TGTGCCAGCAGCTATTTTATCGACAGGGCGTATGGCTACACCTTC	CASSYFIDRAYGYTF	TRBD1	TRBV7-9	TRBJ1-2
TGTGCCACCAGCAGGGAGATTCCGACAGGGCGGCACTATGGCTACACCTTC	CATSREIPTGRHYGYTF	TRBD1	TRBV15	TRBJ1-2
TGTGCCAGTAGTACTAGCGGGGGGGCTGGCGGGGAGCTGTTTTTT	CASSTSGGAGGELFF	TRBD2	TRBV19	TRBJ2-2
TGTGCCAGCAGCCTTACAGGGAGCTCCTCGGATTCACCCCTCCACTTT	CASSLTGSSSDSPLHF	.	TRBV5-8	TRBJ1-6
TGTGCCAGCTCACCTACCGGGACAGCCTACGAGCAGTACTTC	CASSPTGTAYEQYF	TRBD1	TRBV18	TRBJ2-7
TGTGCCAGCAGTACCGGGGGACTAGCGGGAGTTACGATTGAGCAGTTCTTC	CASSTGGLAGVTIEQFF	TRBD2	TRBV11-2	TRBJ2-1
TGTGCCAGTAAAGTCCCCAGGGGGCCGGATGGCTACACCTTC	CASKVPRGPDGYTF	TRBD1	TRBV19	TRBJ1-2